These 16 T cell receptor beta chains were all obtained from the same sample, sequenced in a study of blood T cell repertoires in COVID-19 (dated by TCRdb to the early 2020s). Receptor amplification or capture employed the immunoSEQ multiplex PCR assay. TCRdb obtained this table from immuneACCESS and retained in-frame rearrangements with V and J assigned. These tables miss some clones; where compared with another copy, unresolved V genes account for less than half of the shortfall, and the remainder is unexplained. This sample has a few hundred thousand clones in its table, and approximately 90% of those were observed once. The ten largest clones add up to approximately 9.3% of the sample. Material: PBMCs or T cells enriched from blood (not recorded which). The source is a woman aged 45-59 years who had recovered from COVID-19.

This clone was picked up one time. J is TRBJ1-1 and V is TRBV12-3 or TRBV12-4; D ambiguous. This CDR3 is built from 11 residues. Trimming cost V 6 bases and J 12 bases, with 14 bases left between them. The CDR3 bases are TGTGCCAGCAGCCCCAGCGGTGGAACTTTCTTT. Translated, it gives CASSPSGGTFF.

This clone was seen a few times. This sequence joins TRBV5-1 and TRBJ2-2; perhaps TRBD1 as D (7 bases). The CDR3 extends over 15 amino acids. Deletions cut 5 bases from V and 4 bases from J, with 15 bases between. CDR1 and CDR2 (germline): SGHRS, YFSETQ. CDR3 in DNA: TGCGCCAGCAGTCAGGGGGGCCGGGGCACCGGGGAGCTGTTTTTT. This translates into CASSQGGRGTGELFF.

The chain has TRBV28 and TRBJ1-2; D is undetermined. With 2 bases removed from V and 0 bases from J, the gap between germline ends came to 13 bases. Germline loops: CDR1 MDHEN, CDR2 SYDVKM. The CDR3 is 16 residues long. CDR3 sequence reads: CASSLLWHLSNYGYTF. CDR3 sequence (DNA): TGTGCCAGCAGTTTACTGTGGCACCTTTCTAACTATGGCTACACCTTC.

The V gene is TRBV6-5, the J gene TRBJ1-2, with a possible D match to TRBD1 (6 bases). From germline, CDR1 is MNHEY and CDR2 SVGAGI. Trimming cost V 7 bases and J 7 bases, with 13 bases left between them. CDR3 length: 12 residues. DNA of the CDR3: TGTGCCAGCATGAGGGGGGGCAGTGGCTACACCTTC. Its translation: CASMRGGSGYTF.

This rearrangement joins TRBV12-3 or TRBV12-4 to TRBJ1-4; 8 bases line up with TRBD1. The CDR3 is made up of 13 amino acids. V dropped 5 bases and J dropped 8; count of bases not matched to a gene: 4. DNA for the CDR3: TGTGCCAGCAGTACCCAGGGGGCGGAAAAACTGTTTTTT. Amino acids: CASSTQGAEKLFF.

The chain combines TRBV2 with TRBJ1-2; tentative D call: TRBD1 (6 bases). Trimming left V 5 bases short and J 4 bases short, with 20 bases between. Looked up from germline, CDR1 is SNHLY and CDR2 is FYNNEI. The CDR3 runs to 16 residues. The CDR3 coding sequence is TGTGCCAGCAGTCAATACGGGACATCTTTGGGCTATGGCTACACCTTC. Its translation: CASSQYGTSLGYGYTF.

This clone was found once. V is TRBV5-1 and J is TRBJ2-1; 8 positions agree with TRBD2. CDR1 and CDR2 (germline): SGHRS, YFSETQ. With 4 bases clipped from V and 12 bases from J, the junction kept 9 bases outside the gene matches. The CDR3 length is 13 residues. The CDR3 spells CASSQGLVNLQFF. The CDR3 region has the DNA TGCGCCAGCAGCCAGGGACTAGTTAACTTGCAGTTCTTC.

The chain links TRBV6-5 to TRBJ1-5; D uncertain. Germline CDR1 and CDR2: MNHEY and SVGAGI. V lost 6 bases and J lost 0, with 9 bases in between. This CDR3 contains 14 residues. CDR3 region: CASSRRISNQPQHF. CDR3 nucleotides: TGTGCCAGCAGCCGGAGGATTAGCAATCAGCCCCAGCATTTT.

V is TRBV19 and J is TRBJ2-5, with TRBD2 identical over 12 bases. The CDR3 contains 14 residues. Germline V gene data show CDR1 as LNHDA and CDR2 as SQIVND (reference sequence). V lost 4 bases and J lost 3; bases outside the gene matches: 0. The CDR3 sequence is CASSRLAGEETQYF. CDR3 bases: TGTGCCAGTAGTAGACTAGCGGGGGAAGAGACCCAGTACTTC.

V gene TRBV6-5 combines with J gene TRBJ1-2; the match to TRBD1 covers 7 bases. Germline CDR1 reads MNHEY; CDR2 reads SVGAGI. V shed 7 bases and J 3 bases; nucleotides not matched to a gene: 8. The CDR3 runs 14 residues. The CDR3 loop reads CASTVTGVDYGYTF. The CDR3 region has the DNA TGTGCCAGCACCGTAACAGGGGTGGACTATGGCTACACCTTC.

The chain carries TRBV5-1 and TRBJ1-2; perhaps TRBD1 as D (6 bases). CDR1 SGHRS and CDR2 YFSETQ come from the germline V gene. The V gene lost 5 bases and the J gene lost 7 bases, with 15 bases spanning the gap. The length of the CDR3 is 13 residues. Written as DNA, the CDR3 is TGCGCCAGCAGTTATGACAGGCTGGGTGGCTACACCTTC. This encodes CASSYDRLGGYTF.

V is TRBV2 and J is TRBJ2-3, with D unresolved. Germline V CDR1 and CDR2: SNHLY, FYNNEI. The CDR3 has 11 residues. Trimming shortened V by 6 bases and J by 5 bases, and 6 bases separated the two germline ends. The CDR3: CASRFQDTQYF. DNA of the CDR3: TGTGCCAGCAGGTTTCAAGATACGCAGTATTTT.

V and J are TRBV9 and TRBJ2-7; D may be TRBD1 (6 bases). Germline V gene sequence: CDR1 SGDLS, CDR2 YYNGEE. V was clipped by 0 bases and J by 2 bases, with 15 bases between them. The CDR3 has 16 residues. CDR3 DNA sequence: TGTGCCAGCAGCGTAGCTGGGGGCGGGCGGACCTACGAGCAGTACTTC. It is translated as CASSVAGGGRTYEQYF.

The chain's CDR3 is CASSLGGTSGAEQYF. In DNA, the CDR3 is TGTGCCAGCAGTTTGGGAGGGACTAGCGGGGCCGAGCAGTACTTC. The J gene is TRBJ2-7, the V gene TRBV27; 13 bases line up with TRBD2. V lost 3 bases and J lost 6; bases outside the gene matches: 5. Germline CDR1 reads MNHEY; CDR2 reads SMNVEV (reference sequence). This CDR3 is built from 15 residues.

The CDR3 DNA follows: TGTGCCAGTAGTTCTACAGGGGAGGTGTACTATGGCTACACCTTC. Translated, it gives CASSSTGEVYYGYTF. V usage is TRBV19 and J usage is TRBJ1-2; 7 nucleotides align to TRBD1. Germline CDR1 LNHDA, CDR2 SQIVND (reference sequence). The length of the CDR3 is 15 residues. V trimming: 5 bases; J trimming: 3 bases; junction bases outside the gene matches: 9.

The V and J genes are TRBV18 and TRBJ1-3, with unresolved D. The V gene lost 3 bases and the J gene lost 2 bases, with 14 bases spanning the gap. Germline lookup yields CDR1 KGHSH and CDR2 LQKENI. The length of the CDR3 is 16 residues. The CDR3, as DNA: TGTGCCAGCTCACCGTCCGGGAGCGGGACTGGAAACACCATATATTTT. It codes for CASSPSGSGTGNTIYF.